The 15 T cell receptor beta chains in this list originate from one sample, sequenced in a study of cytomegalovirus exposure and HLA in healthy donors. Clones were read by immunoSEQ multiplex PCR, and TCRdb kept only the in-frame ones, dropping some. The sample carries roughly 170,000 clones, about 80% recorded once. The sample taken for sequencing was PBMCs. These receptors originate from a woman younger than 35 in good health and CMV-seropositive.

The chain uses TRBV28 and TRBJ2-1; 12 bases match TRBD1. The V gene's germline CDR1 is MDHEN and CDR2 SYDVKM. The V and J ends lost 6 bases and 10 bases, in that order; junction bases with no gene match: 10. This CDR3 is 15 amino acids long. CDR3 nucleotide sequence: TGTGCCAGCAGAGGGACAGGGGGCTACACGATGGAGCAGTTCTTC. Translated: CASRGTGGYTMEQFF.

The chain is built from TRBV11-2 and TRBJ2-3, with a weak D call TRBD2 (5 bases). The V end was cut by 5 bases, the J end by 5 bases, with 17 bases between. Germline V gene sequence: CDR1 SGHAT, CDR2 FQNNGV. The CDR3 totals 15 residues. DNA for the CDR3: TGTGCCAGCAGCCACCGTGGTGCGGGCGGAGATACGCAGTATTTT. Translated, it gives CASSHRGAGGDTQYF.

The chain recombines TRBV7-2 with TRBJ1-2, with 8 bases fitting TRBD1. V lost 4 bases and J lost 5; bases outside the gene matches: 9. The CDR3 runs to 15 residues. The germline V gene has CDR1 SGHTA and CDR2 FQGNSA. CDR3 sequence: CASSSPWDRNYGYTF. DNA for the CDR3: TGTGCCAGCAGCTCGCCGTGGGACAGGAATTATGGCTACACCTTC.

The V call is TRBV18, the J call TRBJ1-1, with D unresolved. Between the trimmed V and J ends, which lost 1 base and 4 bases, there was a span of 13 bases. The length of the CDR3 is 15 residues. CDR1 is KGHSH and CDR2 is LQKENI in the germline V gene. This CDR3 reads CASSPQEGWVTEAFF. CDR3 nucleotides: TGTGCCAGCTCACCACAAGAGGGCTGGGTCACTGAAGCTTTCTTT.

The chain links TRBV25-1 to TRBJ1-4; no reliable D call. Per germline, CDR1 MGHDK and CDR2 SYGVNS. This CDR3 is 15 amino acids long. V was pared by 2 bases and J by 8 bases, with 15 bases between. The CDR3: CASSESGNTAEKLFF. The CDR3 DNA follows: TGTGCCAGCAGTGAAAGCGGCAACACAGCAGAAAAACTGTTTTTT.

V is TRBV11-2 and J is TRBJ1-2; TRBD1 aligns across 9 bases. The CDR3 totals 17 residues. V dropped 1 base and J dropped 7; count of bases not matched to a gene: 13. Germline CDR1 and CDR2: SGHAT and FQNNGV. The DNA of the CDR3 is TGTGCCAGCAGCTTAGCGCCACCGGGACAGGGCGATGGTGGCTACACCTTC. It encodes CASSLAPPGQGDGGYTF.

In this sample, this clone turned up once. The chain joins TRBV4-2 to TRBJ1-1, with 10 bases aligning to TRBD1. Germline V lookup: CDR1 LGHNA, CDR2 YNFKEQ. The CDR3 loop spans 16 amino acids. After removal of 6 bases from V and 4 bases from J, the junction contained 11 bases not matched to a gene. The CDR3 loop is CASRQSPGTGATEAFF. DNA of the CDR3: TGTGCCAGCAGACAAAGTCCCGGGACAGGGGCCACTGAAGCTTTCTTT.

The chain links TRBV7-8 to TRBJ1-6, with 7 bases aligning to TRBD1. The CDR3 is 17 residues long. Germline V lookup: CDR1 SGHVS, CDR2 FQNEAQ. V dropped 5 bases and J dropped 10; count of bases not matched to a gene: 17. Written as DNA, the CDR3 is TGTGCCAGCAGCGCAGGCCTAGGGGGCCCGGGGGGGTCACCCCTCCACTTT. It codes for CASSAGLGGPGGSPLHF.

The chain has TRBV7-2 and TRBJ2-2; 8 nucleotides align to TRBD2. The junction had 7 bases not matched to a gene; V was cut back by 6 bases and J by 4 bases. Per the germline V gene, CDR1 is SGHTA and CDR2 is FQGNSA. CDR3 length: 15 amino acids. The CDR3 bases are TGTGCCAGCAGACAAAGCGGGGGCCCCACCGGGGAGCTGTTTTTT. The encoded protein is CASRQSGGPTGELFF.

This clone was counted a single time. The chain has TRBV10-3 and TRBJ2-7, with D perhaps TRBD1 (6 bases). V lost 9 bases, J lost 4 bases, and 19 bases lay in between. The CDR3 loop spans 14 amino acids. The germline CDR1 and CDR2 sequences are ENHRY and SYGVKD. CDR3 nucleotides: TGTGCCATTTCCAGGGGACCGAACCCTTACGAGCAGTACTTC. Residues: CAISRGPNPYEQYF.

This chain uses TRBV5-1 with TRBJ2-3, with 8 bases fitting TRBD2. V gave up 6 bases and J gave up 5 bases; unmatched junction bases: 8. Per germline, CDR1 SGHRS and CDR2 YFSETQ. This CDR3 region has 14 residues. The CDR3 DNA follows: TGCGCCAGCACCGCAGCGGGGGTTAGAGATACGCAGTATTTT. Protein: CASTAAGVRDTQYF.

The rearrangement uses TRBV19 and TRBJ1-5; perhaps TRBD1 as D (6 bases). Germline assignment: CDR1 LNHDA and CDR2 SQIVND (reference sequence). The germline V and J ends were trimmed by 6 bases and 1 base, with 10 bases remaining between them. This CDR3 comprises 14 residues. The CDR3 DNA follows: TGTGCCAGTAGCGGGACAAGCAGCAATCAGCCCCAGCATTTT. As protein: CASSGTSSNQPQHF.

The rearrangement joins TRBV6-1 to TRBJ2-7, with D tentatively TRBD1 (6 bases). This CDR3 spans 15 amino acids. Germline V CDR1 and CDR2: MNHNS, SASEGT. V was trimmed by 5 bases and J by 2 bases, leaving 16 bases between them. The CDR3 DNA follows: TGTGCCAGCAGTTTTGACCGGGACACGACCTACGAGCAGTACTTC. Protein product: CASSFDRDTTYEQYF.

This sequence joins TRBV5-6 and TRBJ1-5, with D unclear. This CDR3 is 15 amino acids long. Deletions cut 2 bases from V and 0 bases from J, with 9 bases between. Germline V CDR1 and CDR2: SGHDT, YYEEEE. CDR3 nucleotides: TGTGCCAGCAGCTTATATTCTTATAGCAATCAGCCCCAGCATTTT. Translating gives CASSLYSYSNQPQHF. Full variable domain (rest looked up from reference TRBV5-6 and TRBJ1-5): DAGVTQSPTHLIKTRGQQVTLRCSPKSGHDTVSWYQQALGQGPQFIFQYYEEEERQRGNFPDRFSGHQFPNYSSELNVNALLLGDSALYLCASSLYSYSNQPQHFGDGTRLSIL.

V and J are TRBV5-4 and TRBJ1-2; possibly TRBD1 for D (5 bases). The CDR3 sequence is 14 residues long. Germline V CDR1 and CDR2: SGHNT, YYREEE (reference sequence). The V and J ends lost 0 bases and 2 bases respectively, with 8 bases between them. CDR3 bases: TGTGCCAGCAGCTTGGGACAGCCCAACTATGGCTACACCTTC. Translating gives CASSLGQPNYGYTF.